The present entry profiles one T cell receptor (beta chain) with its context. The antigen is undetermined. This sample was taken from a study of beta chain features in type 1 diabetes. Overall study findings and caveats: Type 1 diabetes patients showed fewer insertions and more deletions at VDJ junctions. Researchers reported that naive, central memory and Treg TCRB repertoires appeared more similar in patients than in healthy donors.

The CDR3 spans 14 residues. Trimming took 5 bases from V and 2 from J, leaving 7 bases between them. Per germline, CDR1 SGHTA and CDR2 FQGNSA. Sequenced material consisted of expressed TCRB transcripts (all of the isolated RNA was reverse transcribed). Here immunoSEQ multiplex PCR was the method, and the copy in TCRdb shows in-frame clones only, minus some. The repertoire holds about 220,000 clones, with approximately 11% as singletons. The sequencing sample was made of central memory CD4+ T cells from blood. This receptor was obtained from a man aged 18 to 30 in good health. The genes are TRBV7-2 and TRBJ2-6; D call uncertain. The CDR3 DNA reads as TGTGCCAGCAGCCAGCCCACTGGGGCCAACGTCCTGACTTTC. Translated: CASSQPTGANVLTF.